This T cell receptor (beta chain) was sequenced during a study of patients and donors after allogeneic stem cell transplantation. This clonotype was seen a handful of times. The CDR3 has 12 residues. V was clipped by 3 bases and J by 11 bases, with 16 bases between them. Germline assignment: CDR1 DFQATT and CDR2 SNEGSKA (reference sequence). TCRdb redid the calling of the RT-PCR reads with MiXCR, one entry per CDR3 protein. Among about 7,600 distinct CDR3 sequences listed, 11% were seen once. This TCR was recovered from a human donor who was either an allogeneic HSCT recipient or a stem cell or donor lymphocyte infusion donor (not recorded which). It is not recorded whose cells these are; they may come from a transplant donor. The sequenced sample was blood, either unsorted or a sorted T cell fraction (not recorded which). This rearrangement joins TRBV20-1 to TRBJ1-1, with D possibly being TRBD1 (5 bases). The CDR3 coding sequence is TGCAGTGCTAGGGGGGACCAACCGGCGGCTTTCTTT. This sequence encodes CSARGDQPAAFF.